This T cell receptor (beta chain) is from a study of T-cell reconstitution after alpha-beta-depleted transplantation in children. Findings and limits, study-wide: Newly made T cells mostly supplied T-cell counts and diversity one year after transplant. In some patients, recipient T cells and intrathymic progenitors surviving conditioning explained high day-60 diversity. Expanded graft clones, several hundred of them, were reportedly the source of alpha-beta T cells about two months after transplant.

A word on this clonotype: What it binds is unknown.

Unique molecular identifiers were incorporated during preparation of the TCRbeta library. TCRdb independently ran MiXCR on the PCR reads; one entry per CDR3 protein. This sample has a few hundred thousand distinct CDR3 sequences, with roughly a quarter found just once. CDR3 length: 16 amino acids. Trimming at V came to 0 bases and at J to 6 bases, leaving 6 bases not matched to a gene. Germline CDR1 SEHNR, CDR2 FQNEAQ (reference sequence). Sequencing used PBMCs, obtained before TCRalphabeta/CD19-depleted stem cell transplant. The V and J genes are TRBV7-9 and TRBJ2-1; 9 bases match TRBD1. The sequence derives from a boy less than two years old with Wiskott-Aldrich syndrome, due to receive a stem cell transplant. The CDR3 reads CASSLATGGISNEQFF. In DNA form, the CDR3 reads TGTGCCAGCAGCTTAGCAACAGGGGGCATCTCCAATGAGCAGTTCTTC.